This is a list of T cell receptor beta chains from one sample in a study of cytomegalovirus exposure and HLA in healthy donors. Only in-frame clones appear in the TCRdb table, and some are missing; sequencing was by immunoSEQ multiplex PCR. This sample has under 200,000 clones, with about four fifths found just once. Sequencing was performed on PBMCs. The source is a boy aged 10-17 years in good health and CMV-seronegative. The CDR3 runs from the conserved cysteine through the conserved F or W. A D gene is named only where the DNA matches it firmly. Clone size appears in some rows only: once, few, many, or a class for an expanded clone.

d_gene,abundance,j_gene,v_gene,CDR3nt,CDR3aa
TRBD2,few,TRBJ2-7,TRBV29-1,TGCAGCGTTGAGGCTAGCGGGGGCCTCTACGAGCAGTACTTC,CSVEASGGLYEQYF
TRBD1,-,TRBJ2-7,TRBV7-2,TGTGCCAGCAGCGCCCGGGACAGGGGAGGTCGGCAGTACTTC,CASSARDRGGRQYF
-,-,TRBJ2-5,TRBV20-1,TGCAGTGGTAGTAGCCAAGAGACCCAGTACTTC,CSGSSQETQYF
-,-,TRBJ2-7,TRBV13,TGTGCCAGCAGCCCCTGGCAGTCCTACGAGCAGTACTTC,CASSPWQSYEQYF
-,-,TRBJ1-4,TRBV18,TGTGCCAGCTCACCGGGACAAATCGTAGGGGAACTGTTTTTT,CASSPGQIVGELFF
-,-,TRBJ2-7,TRBV29-1,TGCAGCGTTGAAGATTTGCAGTCCTACGAGCAGTACTTC,CSVEDLQSYEQYF
-,-,TRBJ2-3,TRBV7-2,TGTGCCAGCAGCTTAGTTGGAGGTACGCAGTATTTT,CASSLVGGTQYF
TRBD1,-,TRBJ1-1,TRBV6-1,TGTGCCAGCAGTGCGTTCGACAGGGGGCCGTCTGAAGCTTTCTTT,CASSAFDRGPSEAFF
-,-,TRBJ2-3,TRBV6-5,TGTGCCAGCAGTCCGTACCAACGGGATACGCAGTATTTT,CASSPYQRDTQYF
TRBD1,-,TRBJ1-4,TRBV30,TGTGCCTGGAGTTTTCCGGGACAGGGATTAGGTCAGACTAATGAAAAACTGTTTTTT,CAWSFPGQGLGQTNEKLFF
-,-,TRBJ1-5,TRBV12-5,TGTGCTAGTGGTCCACAGGGAGACAATCAGCCCCAGCATTTT,CASGPQGDNQPQHF
TRBD1,-,TRBJ2-5,TRBV28,TGTGCCAGCAGTTCTCCCGGGACAGGGGGCGTTGAGACCCAGTACTTC,CASSSPGTGGVETQYF
TRBD1,-,TRBJ1-2,TRBV18,TGTGCCAGCTCACCGGGACAGGACTATGGCTACACCTTC,CASSPGQDYGYTF
-,few,TRBJ1-5,TRBV6-1,TGTGCCAGCCATCCCGGCAGGGCTGGCAATCAGCCCCAGCATTTT,CASHPGRAGNQPQHF
TRBD2,-,TRBJ2-7,TRBV6-6,TGTGCCAGCAGTTCCCAGCGGGGGGTTCGCCTCGAGCAGTACTTC,CASSSQRGVRLEQYF
-,-,TRBJ1-2,TRBV6-1,TGTGCCAGCAGTGAACAGAACTATGGCTACACCTTC,CASSEQNYGYTF
TRBD1,-,TRBJ2-2,TRBV7-2,TGTGCCAGCAGCATACGGACAACAGGGGGGAGGTTCGGCGGGGAGCTGTTTTTT,CASSIRTTGGRFGGELFF
-,-,TRBJ2-7,TRBV6-1,TGTGCCAGCTCCCCCGGTCGCCTGAACTACGAGCAGTACTTC,CASSPGRLNYEQYF
-,-,TRBJ2-7,TRBV9,TGTGCCAGCAGCGGAGGGGGGGACCTTACCTACGAGCAGTACTTC,CASSGGGDLTYEQYF
-,once,TRBJ1-2,TRBV19,TGTGCCAGTAGTATAGACAGGGGCGATAACTATGGCTACACCTTC,CASSIDRGDNYGYTF
-,once,TRBJ2-1,TRBV29-1,TGCAGCGTTGTAGGTCTAGCCCAGGTCTATGAGCAGTTCTTC,CSVVGLAQVYEQFF
-,-,TRBJ2-3,TRBV27,TGTGCCAGCAGTTTAGGAGGGCGCACAGATACGCAGTATTTT,CASSLGGRTDTQYF
-,few,TRBJ1-5,TRBV6-6,TGTGCCAGCAGTAGACAGGCCAATCAGCCCCAGCATTTT,CASSRQANQPQHF
TRBD2,-,TRBJ2-7,TRBV7-9,TGTGCCAGCAGCTTAGCTCGAGGACTAGCGGATCTATACGAGCAGTACTTC,CASSLARGLADLYEQYF
-,-,TRBJ2-2,TRBV7-3,TGTGCCAGCAGCTTAAGGTTATCCGGACAGAACACCGGGGAGCTGTTTTTT,CASSLRLSGQNTGELFF
TRBD2,-,TRBJ2-3,TRBV11-2,TGTGCCAGCAGCTTGAGCGGGGGTAGCACAGATACGCAGTATTTT,CASSLSGGSTDTQYF
-,-,TRBJ1-3,TRBV18,TGTGCCAGCTCACCCCCCGGTCCACTTGCCTCTGGAAACACCATATATTTT,CASSPPGPLASGNTIYF
TRBD1,-,TRBJ2-7,TRBV6-5,TGTGCCAGCAGTTACACCCTAACCGGGACAGGATACGAGCAGTACTTC,CASSYTLTGTGYEQYF
-,-,TRBJ1-1,TRBV11-2,TGTGCCAGCAAGTCCGCTATGAACACTGAAGCTTTCTTT,CASKSAMNTEAFF
-,-,TRBJ1-1,TRBV4-3,TGCGCCAGCAGCCCCGATCCCAGCGGGGCGGACACTGAAGCTTTCTTT,CASSPDPSGADTEAFF
-,-,TRBJ2-3,TRBV5-4,TGTGCCAGCAGCCAAATCACTAGCACAGATACGCAGTATTTT,CASSQITSTDTQYF
-,-,TRBJ1-2,TRBV27,TGTGCCAGCAGTTTAGATAGCGGAGCCCCCTATGGCTACACCTTC,CASSLDSGAPYGYTF
-,-,TRBJ1-2,TRBV27,TGTGCCAGCAGTTTATCATCTGGAGGGAGCTATGGCTACACCTTC,CASSLSSGGSYGYTF
-,-,TRBJ2-5,TRBV6-1,TGTGCCAGCAGTGAAGGACCGAGTGGGTGGGGTAGCGGAAAAAAAGAGACCCAGTACTTC,CASSEGPSGWGSGKKETQYF
TRBD1,-,TRBJ1-1,TRBV10-3,TGTGCCATCAGTGGTCAGGGGGCGAGTGAAGCTTTCTTT,CAISGQGASEAFF